These 5 T cell receptor beta chains were all obtained from the same sample, sequenced in a study of blood T cell repertoires in COVID-19. The assay was immunoSEQ multiplex PCR, and TCRdb's table has in-frame clones only and misses some. The sample consists of 110,000 or so clones, 60% to 85% of them appearing once. Sequenced sample: peripheral blood. These receptors were taken from a human donor in a cohort sampled during active or convalescent COVID-19.

The chain employs TRBV28 and TRBJ1-3; D possibly corresponds to TRBD1 (5 bases). Per germline, CDR1 MDHEN and CDR2 SYDVKM. The CDR3 totals 16 residues. With 2 bases removed from V and 3 bases from J, the gap between germline ends came to 14 bases. CDR3 loop: CASSLVARVGGNTIYF. The CDR3, as DNA: TGTGCCAGCAGTTTAGTGGCCAGGGTAGGTGGAAACACCATATATTTT.

The chain recombines TRBV7-9 with TRBJ1-2, with D maybe TRBD1 (5 bases). There are 15 residues in the CDR3. The V end was cut by 5 bases, the J end by 6 bases, with 19 bases between. The germline V gene has CDR1 SEHNR and CDR2 FQNEAQ (reference sequence). CDR3 amino acids: CASSPRRVGVDGYTF. CDR3 DNA sequence: TGTGCCAGCAGCCCCCGAAGAGTAGGGGTCGATGGCTACACCTTC.

The chain has TRBV5-1 and TRBJ1-1; 7 bases line up with TRBD1. With 1 base clipped from V and 7 bases from J, the junction kept 13 bases outside the gene matches. Germline CDR1 is SGHRS and CDR2 is YFSETQ. The CDR3 loop spans 16 amino acids. Written as DNA, the CDR3 is TGCGCCAGCAGCTTGTTTAACCGGGACAGAGGCCTTGAAGCTTTCTTT. Its translation is CASSLFNRDRGLEAFF.

V usage is TRBV3-1 (or the pseudogene TRBV3-2) and J usage is TRBJ1-2; D is ambiguous. The CDR3 covers 15 residues. Trimming pared 3 bases from V and 6 bases from J, leaving 17 bases between. Germline V lookup: CDR1 LGHDT, CDR2 YNNKEL (reference sequence). The CDR3, as DNA: TGTGCCAGCAGCCAGGCGGGGATTAGGAGGGATGGCTACACCTTC. Translating gives CASSQAGIRRDGYTF.

This chain links TRBV10-3 with TRBJ2-3, with 11 positions matching TRBD2. The CDR3 consists of 15 residues. The V gene's germline CDR1 is ENHRY and CDR2 SYGVKD. V lost 3 bases and J lost 6; bases outside the gene matches: 5. CDR3 region: CAISDSGLADDTQYF. For the CDR3, the DNA is TGTGCCATCAGTGACTCGGGACTAGCGGATGATACGCAGTATTTT.